This T cell receptor beta chain derives from a study of CD8+ T cells in alopecia areata. This clone was seen a few times. Sequencing used cDNA as its template, made by extracting RNA and reverse transcribing it. The method was immunoSEQ multiplex PCR; TCRdb's version includes in-frame clones alone and lacks a portion of them. The sample has around 190,000 clones, 56% seen once. CDR1 and CDR2 (germline): SQVTM, ANQGSEA. Trimming removed 5 bases from V and 2 bases from J; junction bases left unmatched: 6. This CDR3 has 14 residues. The source of this sequence is a human donor in good health. Sequencing was done on a sample of CD8+ T cells sorted from blood. The J gene is TRBJ1-5, the V gene TRBV29-1; 7 bases fit TRBD1. The CDR3 loop is CSVREGGGNQPQHF. The CDR3 bases are TGCAGCGTTCGGGAAGGGGGCGGCAATCAGCCCCAGCATTTT.